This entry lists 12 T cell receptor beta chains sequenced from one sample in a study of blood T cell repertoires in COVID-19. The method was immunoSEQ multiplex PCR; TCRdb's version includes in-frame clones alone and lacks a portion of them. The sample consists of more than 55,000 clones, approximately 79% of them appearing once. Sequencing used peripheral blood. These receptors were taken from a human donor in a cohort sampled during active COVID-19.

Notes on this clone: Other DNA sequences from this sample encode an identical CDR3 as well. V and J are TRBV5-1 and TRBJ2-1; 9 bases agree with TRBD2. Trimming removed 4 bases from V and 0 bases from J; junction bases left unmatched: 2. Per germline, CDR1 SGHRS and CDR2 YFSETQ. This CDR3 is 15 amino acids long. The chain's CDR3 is CASSLSGSSYNEQFF. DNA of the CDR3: TGCGCCAGCAGCCTTAGCGGGAGCTCCTACAATGAGCAGTTCTTC.

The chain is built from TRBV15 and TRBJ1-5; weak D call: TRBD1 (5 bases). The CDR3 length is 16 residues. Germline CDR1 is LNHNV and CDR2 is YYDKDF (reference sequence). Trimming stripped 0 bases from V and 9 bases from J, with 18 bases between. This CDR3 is CATSRDPTGGSRPQHF. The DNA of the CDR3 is TGTGCCACCAGCAGAGATCCCACCGGGGGTTCGAGGCCCCAGCATTTT.

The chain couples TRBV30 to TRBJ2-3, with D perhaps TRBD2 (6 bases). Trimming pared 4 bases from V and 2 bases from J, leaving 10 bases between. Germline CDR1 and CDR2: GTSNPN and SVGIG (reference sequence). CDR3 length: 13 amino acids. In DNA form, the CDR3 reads TGTGCCTGGAATAGCGGAAACACAGATACGCAGTATTTT. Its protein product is CAWNSGNTDTQYF. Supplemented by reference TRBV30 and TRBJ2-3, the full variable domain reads SQTIHQWPATLVQPVGSPLSLECTVEGTSNPNLYWYRQAAGRGLQLLFYSVGIGQISSEVPQNLSASRPQDRQFILSSKKLLLSDSGFYLCAWNSGNTDTQYFGPGTRLTVL.

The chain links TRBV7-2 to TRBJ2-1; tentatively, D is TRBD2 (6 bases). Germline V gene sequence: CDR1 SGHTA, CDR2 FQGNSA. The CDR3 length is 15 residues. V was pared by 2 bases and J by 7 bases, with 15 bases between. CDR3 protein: CASSLQASADNEQFF. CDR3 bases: TGTGCCAGCAGCTTACAGGCTAGCGCTGATAATGAGCAGTTCTTC.

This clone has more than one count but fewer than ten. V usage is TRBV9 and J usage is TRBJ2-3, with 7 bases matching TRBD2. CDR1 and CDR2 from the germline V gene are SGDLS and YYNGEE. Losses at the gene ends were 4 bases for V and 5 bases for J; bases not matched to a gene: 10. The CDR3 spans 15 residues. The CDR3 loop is CASSLDGGKGDTQYF. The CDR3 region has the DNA TGTGCCAGCAGCCTCGACGGGGGGAAAGGAGATACGCAGTATTTT.

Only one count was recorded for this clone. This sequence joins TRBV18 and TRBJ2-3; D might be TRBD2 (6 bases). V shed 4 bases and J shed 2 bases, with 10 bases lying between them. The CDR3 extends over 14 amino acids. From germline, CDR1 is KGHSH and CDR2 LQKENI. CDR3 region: CASSRWDFTDTQYF. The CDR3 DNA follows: TGTGCCAGCTCACGTTGGGACTTCACAGATACGCAGTATTTT.

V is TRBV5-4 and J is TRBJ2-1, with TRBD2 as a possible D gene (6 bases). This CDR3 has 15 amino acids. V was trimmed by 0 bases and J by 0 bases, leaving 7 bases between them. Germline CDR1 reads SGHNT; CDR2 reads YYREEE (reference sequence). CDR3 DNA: TGTGCCAGCAGCTTGGGGGGGGACTCCTACAATGAGCAGTTCTTC. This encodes CASSLGGDSYNEQFF.

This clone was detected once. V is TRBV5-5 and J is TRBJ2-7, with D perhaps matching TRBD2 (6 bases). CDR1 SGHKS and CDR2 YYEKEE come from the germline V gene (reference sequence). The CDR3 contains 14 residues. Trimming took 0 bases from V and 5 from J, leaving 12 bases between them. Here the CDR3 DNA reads TGTGCCAGCAGCTTGGTTCCGGGGGACCACGAGCAGTACTTC. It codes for CASSLVPGDHEQYF.

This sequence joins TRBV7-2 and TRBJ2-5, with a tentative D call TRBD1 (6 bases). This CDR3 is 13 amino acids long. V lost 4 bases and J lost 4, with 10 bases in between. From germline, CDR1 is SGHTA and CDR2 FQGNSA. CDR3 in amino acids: CASSYGRGETQYF. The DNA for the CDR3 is TGTGCCAGCAGCTATGGCAGGGGAGAGACCCAGTACTTC.

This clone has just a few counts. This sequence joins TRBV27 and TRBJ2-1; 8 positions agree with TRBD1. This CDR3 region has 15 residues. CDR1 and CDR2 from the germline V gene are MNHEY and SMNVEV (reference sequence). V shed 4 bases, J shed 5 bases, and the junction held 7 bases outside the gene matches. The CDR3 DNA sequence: TGTGCCAGCAGTTATCTCGGACAGGGCCACAATGAGCAGTTCTTC. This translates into CASSYLGQGHNEQFF.

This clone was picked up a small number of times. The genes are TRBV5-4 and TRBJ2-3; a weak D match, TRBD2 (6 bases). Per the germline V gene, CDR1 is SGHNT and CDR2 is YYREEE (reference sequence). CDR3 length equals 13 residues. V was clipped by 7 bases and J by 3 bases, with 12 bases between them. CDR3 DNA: TGTGCCAGCCGGGTTGGGGGGACAGATACGCAGTATTTT. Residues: CASRVGGTDTQYF.

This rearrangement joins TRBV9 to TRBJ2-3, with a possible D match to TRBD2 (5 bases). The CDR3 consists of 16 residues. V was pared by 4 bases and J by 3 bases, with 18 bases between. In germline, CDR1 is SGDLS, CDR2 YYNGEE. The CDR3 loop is CASSPRTEGGTDTQYF. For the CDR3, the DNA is TGTGCCAGCAGCCCCCGGACCGAGGGTGGAACAGATACGCAGTATTTT.